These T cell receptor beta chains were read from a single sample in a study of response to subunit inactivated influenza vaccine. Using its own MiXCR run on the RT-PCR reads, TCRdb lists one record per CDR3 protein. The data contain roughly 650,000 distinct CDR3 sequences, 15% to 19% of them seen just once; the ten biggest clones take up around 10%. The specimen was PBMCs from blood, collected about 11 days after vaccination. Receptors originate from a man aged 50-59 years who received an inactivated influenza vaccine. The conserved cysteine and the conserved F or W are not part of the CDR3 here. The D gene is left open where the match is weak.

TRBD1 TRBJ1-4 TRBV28 ASRGGDRANEKLF
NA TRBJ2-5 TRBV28 ASSFPPGGGPLETQY
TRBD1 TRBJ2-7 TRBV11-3 ASPMGQGSYEQY
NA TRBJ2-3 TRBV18 ASSPMAGSPDTQY
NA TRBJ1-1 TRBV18 ASSMGRRNTEAF
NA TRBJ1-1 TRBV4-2 ASSQDTPGLLDTEAF
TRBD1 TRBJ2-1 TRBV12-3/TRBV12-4 ASRRTGEEQF
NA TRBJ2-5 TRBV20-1 SARAPRTQETQY
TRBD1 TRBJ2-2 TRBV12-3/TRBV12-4 ASSPDRATEELF
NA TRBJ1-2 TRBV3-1 ASSNDGNYGYT
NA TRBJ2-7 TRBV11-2 ASRRGSYEQY
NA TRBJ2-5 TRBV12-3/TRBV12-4 ASSGHSPETQY
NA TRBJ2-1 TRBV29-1 SLTSPGYNEQF
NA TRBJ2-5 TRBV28 ASSPTWLETQY
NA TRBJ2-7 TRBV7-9 ASSLVLGVTYEQY
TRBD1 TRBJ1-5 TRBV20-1 SAVDRDNQPQH
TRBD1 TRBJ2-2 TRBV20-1 SAATDRYAGELF
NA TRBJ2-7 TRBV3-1 ASSHGTVAYEQY
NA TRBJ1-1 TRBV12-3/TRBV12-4 ASSDGQGGEAF
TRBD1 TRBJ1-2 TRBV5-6 ASSFLTGNYGYT
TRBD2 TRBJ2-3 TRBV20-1 SAKAGGRTDTQY
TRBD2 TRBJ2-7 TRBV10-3 AISEGLAGLYEQY
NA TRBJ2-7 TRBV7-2 ASTAGSSSYEQY
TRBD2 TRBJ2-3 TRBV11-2 ASSSSGGAGDTQY
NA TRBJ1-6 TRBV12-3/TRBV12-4 ASSFAWELSSYNSPLH
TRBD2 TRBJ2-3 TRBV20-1 SILSIAGSTDTQY
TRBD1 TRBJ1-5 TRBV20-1 SAGTGASNQPQH
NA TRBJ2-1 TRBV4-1 ASSPGTDSYNEQF
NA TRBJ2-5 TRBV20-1 SARSPTS
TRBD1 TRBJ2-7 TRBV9 ASSESGTGFYEQY
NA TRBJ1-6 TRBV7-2 ASSLGLGRAGSPLH
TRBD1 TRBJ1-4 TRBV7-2 ASSGTGVNEKLF
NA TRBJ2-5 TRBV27 ASRGAGESETQY
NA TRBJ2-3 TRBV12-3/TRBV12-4 ASTNLRDSFTDTQY
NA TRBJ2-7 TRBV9 ASSATTDSYEQY
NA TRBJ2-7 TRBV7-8 ASSSAAGSY
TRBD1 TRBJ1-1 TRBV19 ASTKDRGQEAF
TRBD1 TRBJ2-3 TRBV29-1 SAETGWTDTQY
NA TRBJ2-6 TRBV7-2 ASSLGGMAGANVLT
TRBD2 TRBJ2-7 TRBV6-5 ASSHLLGLAGSYEQY
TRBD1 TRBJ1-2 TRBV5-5 ASSYRQGVGYT
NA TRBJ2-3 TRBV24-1 ATSDFRSTGIHSPSTDTQY
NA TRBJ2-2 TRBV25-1 ASSELDTEEWTGELF
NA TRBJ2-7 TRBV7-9 ASSLVGIGQGRYEQY
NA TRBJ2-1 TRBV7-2 ASSLATGQQF
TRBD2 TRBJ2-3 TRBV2 ASSEGPGGRTDTQY
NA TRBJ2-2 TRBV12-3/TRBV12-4 ASSLGRAWPIGELF
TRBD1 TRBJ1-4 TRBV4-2 ASSQGTGRVEKLF
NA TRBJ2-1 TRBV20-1 SARPPHGGTYNEQF
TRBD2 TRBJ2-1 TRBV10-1 ASSAQTSANEQF
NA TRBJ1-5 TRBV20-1 SATRTNSNQPQH
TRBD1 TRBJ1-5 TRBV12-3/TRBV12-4 ASSPGQHNQPQH
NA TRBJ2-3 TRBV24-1 ATSSSQSGTDTQY
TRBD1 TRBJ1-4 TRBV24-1 ATSDLGQGREKLF
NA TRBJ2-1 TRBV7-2 ASSLASSNSYNEQF
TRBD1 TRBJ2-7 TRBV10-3 AISGQGITEQY
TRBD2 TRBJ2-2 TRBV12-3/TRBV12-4 ASSVRAGGGELF
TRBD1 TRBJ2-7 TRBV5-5 ASSPVTGTGAYEQY
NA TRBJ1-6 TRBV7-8 ASSLEGDYSPLH
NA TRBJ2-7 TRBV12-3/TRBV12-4 ASSESYEQY